The rows below give T cell receptor beta chains drawn from one sample of a study of neoadjuvant nivolumab and ipilimumab in lung cancer. Clones were read by immunoSEQ multiplex PCR, and TCRdb kept only the in-frame ones, dropping some. The sample carries approximately 13,000 clones, about two thirds recorded once. Source: peripheral blood, taken after neoadjuvant nivolumab, alone or with ipilimumab, at or shortly before surgery. These receptors were taken from an adult with non-small cell lung cancer. Each CDR3 is given with its conserved first and last residue. The D gene is left open where the match is weak. A row's size may be missing; if present it is once, few, many or a size class.

J: TRBJ2-1; length: 15; V: TRBV5-1; size: NA; D: NA; DNA: TGCGCCAGCAGGGGCGCGACCCCCGGTTTAGGGGAGCAGTTCTTC; CDR3: CASRGATPGLGEQFF
J: TRBJ2-2; length: 14; V: TRBV11-3; size: NA; D: NA; DNA: TGTGCCAGCAGCTCCGATAAAGGGGCCGGGGAGCTGTTTTTT; CDR3: CASSSDKGAGELFF
J: TRBJ1-5; length: 14; V: TRBV6-5; size: NA; D: NA; DNA: TGTGCCAGCAGTTACTCTATGGGGACTCAGCCCCAGCATTTT; CDR3: CASSYSMGTQPQHF
J: TRBJ1-4; length: 14; V: TRBV30; size: NA; D: NA; DNA: TGTGCCTGGAGTACAGAGACAGGCGCAGGAAAACTGTTTTTT; CDR3: CAWSTETGAGKLFF
J: TRBJ1-1; length: 16; V: TRBV18; size: NA; D: NA; DNA: TGTGCCAGCTCACCCATGAGGGGTTATATGAACACTGAAGCTTTCTTT; CDR3: CASSPMRGYMNTEAFF
J: TRBJ2-7; length: 14; V: TRBV2; size: NA; D: NA; DNA: TGTGCCAGCAGTGAATGGGGTCAAGACTACGAGCAGTACTTC; CDR3: CASSEWGQDYEQYF
J: TRBJ2-5; length: 13; V: TRBV6-6; size: NA; D: NA; DNA: TGTGCCAGCAGTTCGATGGAATTCGAGACCCAGTACTTC; CDR3: CASSSMEFETQYF
J: TRBJ2-7; length: 14; V: TRBV5-5; size: NA; D: NA; DNA: TGTGCCAGCAGCTCATTCCCGCGTACCTACGAGCAGTACTTC; CDR3: CASSSFPRTYEQYF
J: TRBJ1-5; length: 14; V: TRBV18; size: NA; D: NA; DNA: TGTGCCAGCTCACCAATCAGGGGCAATCAGCCCCAGCATTTT; CDR3: CASSPIRGNQPQHF
J: TRBJ1-3; length: 15; V: TRBV11-2; size: NA; D: NA; DNA: TGTGCCAGCAGCATGTATCGGGGGTCTGGAAACACCATATATTTT; CDR3: CASSMYRGSGNTIYF
J: TRBJ2-7; length: 11; V: TRBV6-5; size: NA; D: NA; DNA: TGTGCCAGCAGGCGGTCCTACGAGCAGTACTTC; CDR3: CASRRSYEQYF
J: TRBJ1-3; length: 14; V: TRBV18; size: NA; D: NA; DNA: TGTGCCAGCTCACCTGCCGACTCTGGAAACACCATATATTTT; CDR3: CASSPADSGNTIYF
J: TRBJ2-5; length: 17; V: TRBV5-1; size: few; D: TRBD2; DNA: TGCGCCAGCAGCGGTGGACTAGCGGGAAGGTTGGGAGAGACCCAGTACTTC; CDR3: CASSGGLAGRLGETQYF
J: TRBJ2-5; length: 16; V: TRBV7-2; size: NA; D: TRBD2; DNA: TGTGCCAGCAGCTTAGGTGGTAGCGGGAGGGGGGAGACCCAGTACTTC; CDR3: CASSLGGSGRGETQYF
J: TRBJ1-1; length: 14; V: TRBV6-1; size: NA; D: TRBD1; DNA: TGTGCCAGCAGTGAGGACAGGGGTTACACTGAAGCTTTCTTT; CDR3: CASSEDRGYTEAFF
J: TRBJ2-6; length: 14; V: TRBV5-1; size: NA; D: NA; DNA: TGCGCCAGCAGCGGAGGGACCGGGGCCAACGTCCTGACTTTC; CDR3: CASSGGTGANVLTF
J: TRBJ1-1; length: 13; V: TRBV5-6; size: NA; D: TRBD1; DNA: TGTGCCAGCAGCTTAGGACAGGGAGCTGAAGCTTTCTTT; CDR3: CASSLGQGAEAFF
J: TRBJ2-5; length: 13; V: TRBV29-1; size: NA; D: NA; DNA: TGCAGCGTAGCATCAGGGGTTCAAGAGACCCAGTACTTC; CDR3: CSVASGVQETQYF
J: TRBJ2-7; length: 14; V: TRBV18; size: NA; D: NA; DNA: TGTGCCAGCTCGCCCGGGTTAGCGGCCTACGAGCAGTACTTC; CDR3: CASSPGLAAYEQYF
J: TRBJ2-2; length: 15; V: TRBV11-2; size: NA; D: NA; DNA: TGTGCCAGCAGCCGTGACAGACAGAACACCGGGGAGCTGTTTTTT; CDR3: CASSRDRQNTGELFF
J: TRBJ1-1; length: 13; V: TRBV5-1; size: NA; D: TRBD1; DNA: TGCGCCAGCAGCGGACAGGGTCGAACTGAAGCTTTCTTT; CDR3: CASSGQGRTEAFF
J: TRBJ2-7; length: 13; V: TRBV5-1; size: NA; D: TRBD1; DNA: TGCGCCAGCAGCCGGGACAGCGAGTACGAGCAGTACTTC; CDR3: CASSRDSEYEQYF
J: TRBJ1-1; length: 12; V: TRBV6-5; size: once; D: TRBD1; DNA: TGTGCCAGCAGTTCCCGACAGGGTAGTTCTTTCTTT; CDR3: CASSSRQGSSFF
J: TRBJ2-2; length: 18; V: TRBV30; size: few; D: TRBD2; DNA: TGTGCCTGGAGTATTCCCCGCGGCGGGAGAAAGCGAACCGGGGAGCTGTTTTTT; CDR3: CAWSIPRGGRKRTGELFF
J: TRBJ1-1; length: 14; V: TRBV11-2; size: NA; D: TRBD1; DNA: TGTGCCAGCACCATAACAGGGGGCCACACTGAAGCTTTCTTT; CDR3: CASTITGGHTEAFF
J: TRBJ1-1; length: 15; V: TRBV7-9; size: few; D: TRBD1; DNA: TGTGCCAGCAGCTTCCGGGGACAGGGAAGTACTGAAGCTTTCTTT; CDR3: CASSFRGQGSTEAFF
J: TRBJ1-2; length: 14; V: TRBV4-2; size: few; D: TRBD1; DNA: TGTGCCAGCAGCCAAGATCCAGGGGGCTATGGCTACACCTTC; CDR3: CASSQDPGGYGYTF
J: TRBJ1-3; length: 15; V: TRBV2; size: NA; D: NA; DNA: TGTGCCAGCAGTGAGCCGGGCGGGACTGGAAACACCATATATTTT; CDR3: CASSEPGGTGNTIYF
J: TRBJ2-7; length: 15; V: TRBV5-4; size: NA; D: TRBD2; DNA: TGTGCCAGCAGCATCGGGACTAGCGGGAGATATGAGCAGTACTTC; CDR3: CASSIGTSGRYEQYF
J: TRBJ2-7; length: 14; V: TRBV29-1; size: NA; D: NA; DNA: TGCAGCGTTGTCGAACACGGCAGCTCCTACGAGCAGTACTTC; CDR3: CSVVEHGSSYEQYF
J: TRBJ2-5; length: 14; V: TRBV7-9; size: NA; D: TRBD2; DNA: TGTGCCAGCAGCTGGGGGACTAGACAAGAGACCCAGTACTTC; CDR3: CASSWGTRQETQYF
J: TRBJ2-1; length: 16; V: TRBV5-1; size: NA; D: NA; DNA: TGCGCCAGCAGCTTGATGCCCCAAGACTCCTACAATGAGCAGTTCTTC; CDR3: CASSLMPQDSYNEQFF
J: TRBJ2-7; length: 13; V: TRBV30; size: NA; D: NA; DNA: TGTGCCTGGAGTTTATCTAGTTCCAGCGAGCAGTACTTC; CDR3: CAWSLSSSSEQYF
J: TRBJ1-2; length: 13; V: TRBV7-3; size: NA; D: NA; DNA: TGTGCCAGCAGCTCGGAAGGGACATTCGGCTACACCTTC; CDR3: CASSSEGTFGYTF